Detailed here is one TCR beta chain. Its antigen is currently unknown. These data are taken from a study of post-analysis software for immune sequencing data. Study-level results: Among 4 or 5 TRBV segments more frequent in patients than controls were TRBV5-6, TRBV5-1 and TRBV20-1.

This CDR3 is built from 16 residues. Germline CDR1 SQVTM, CDR2 ANQGSEA. V was trimmed by 7 bases and J by 0 bases, leaving 20 bases between them. Prepared TCR beta cDNA libraries contained unique molecular identifiers. Using its own MiXCR run on the PCR reads, TCRdb lists one record per CDR3 protein. The sample gives 800,000 to 950,000 distinct CDR3 sequences, approximately 53% of which show up once; approximately 4.5% is in the top ten. V and J are TRBV29-1 and TRBJ2-3, with D tentatively TRBD1 (6 bases). Sequencing was carried out using blood. The TCR was taken from a girl aged 10 to 17 with multiple sclerosis. In DNA form, the CDR3 reads TGCAGCGGAGGACAGCGTGCCTCTACTAGCACAGATACGCAGTATTTT. Translation: CSGGQRASTSTDTQYF.